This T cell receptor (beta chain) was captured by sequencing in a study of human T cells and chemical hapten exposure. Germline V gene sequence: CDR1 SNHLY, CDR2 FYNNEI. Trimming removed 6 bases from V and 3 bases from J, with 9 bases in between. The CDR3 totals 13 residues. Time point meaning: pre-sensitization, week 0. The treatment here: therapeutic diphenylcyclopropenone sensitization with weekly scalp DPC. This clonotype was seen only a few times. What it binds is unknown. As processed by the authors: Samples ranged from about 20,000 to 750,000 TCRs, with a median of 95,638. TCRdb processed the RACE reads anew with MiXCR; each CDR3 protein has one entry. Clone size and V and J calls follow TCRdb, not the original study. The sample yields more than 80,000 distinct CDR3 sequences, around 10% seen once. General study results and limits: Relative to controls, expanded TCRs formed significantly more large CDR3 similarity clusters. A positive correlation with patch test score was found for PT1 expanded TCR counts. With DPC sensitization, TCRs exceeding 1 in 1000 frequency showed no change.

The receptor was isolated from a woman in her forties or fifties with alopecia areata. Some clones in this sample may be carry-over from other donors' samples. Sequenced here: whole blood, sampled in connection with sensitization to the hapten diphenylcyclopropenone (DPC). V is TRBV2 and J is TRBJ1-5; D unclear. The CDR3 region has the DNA TGTGCCAGCAGCCAGGAGAACAATCAGCCCCAGCATTTT. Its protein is CASSQENNQPQHF.